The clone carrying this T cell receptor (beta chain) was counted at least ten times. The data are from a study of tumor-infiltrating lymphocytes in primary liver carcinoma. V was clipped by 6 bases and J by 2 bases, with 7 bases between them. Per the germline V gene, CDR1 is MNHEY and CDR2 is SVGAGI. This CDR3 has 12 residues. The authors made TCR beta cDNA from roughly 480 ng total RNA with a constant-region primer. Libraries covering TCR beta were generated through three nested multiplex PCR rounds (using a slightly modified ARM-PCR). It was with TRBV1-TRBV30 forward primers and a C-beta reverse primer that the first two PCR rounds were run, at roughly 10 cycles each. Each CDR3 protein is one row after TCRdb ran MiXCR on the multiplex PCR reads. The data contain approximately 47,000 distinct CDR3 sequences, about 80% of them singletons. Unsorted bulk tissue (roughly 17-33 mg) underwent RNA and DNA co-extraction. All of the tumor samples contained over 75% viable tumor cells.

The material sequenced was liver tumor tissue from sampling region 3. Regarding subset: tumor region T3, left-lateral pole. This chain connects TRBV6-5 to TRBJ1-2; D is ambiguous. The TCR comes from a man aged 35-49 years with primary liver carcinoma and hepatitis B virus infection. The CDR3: CASSSQNYGYTF. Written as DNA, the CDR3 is TGTGCCAGCAGCTCTCAGAACTATGGCTACACCTTC.